These 16 T cell receptor beta chains were all obtained from the same sample, sequenced in a study of cytomegalovirus exposure and HLA in healthy donors. PCR amplification relied on 60 Vbeta primers (plus 13 Jbeta primers). Sequencing was performed with immunoSEQ multiplex PCR; in TCRdb, only in-frame clones are kept and a portion is missing. Altogether 200,000 to 250,000 clones are present, about 80% being singletons, with the ten largest covering 0.63%. The sample was PBMCs. These receptors were collected from a man between 18 and 35 years old in good health and CMV-seronegative.

The chain joins TRBV7-3 to TRBJ2-7, with 12 bases identical to TRBD2. After removal of 4 bases from V and 5 bases from J, the junction contained 3 bases not matched to a gene. The CDR3 runs 14 residues. The germline gives CDR1 SGHTA, CDR2 FQGTGA. The CDR3 reads CASSSGLAGNEQYF. The CDR3 nucleotides read TGTGCCAGCAGCTCAGGACTAGCGGGAAACGAGCAGTACTTC.

This clone was found once. This chain connects TRBV19 to TRBJ2-7; the match to TRBD2 covers 14 bases. The CDR3 totals 16 residues. The junction had 4 bases not matched to a gene; V was cut back by 3 bases and J by 3 bases. CDR1 and CDR2 (germline): LNHDA, SQIVND (reference sequence). This CDR3 reads CASSIPGTSGSYEQYF. The CDR3 bases are TGTGCCAGTAGTATCCCCGGGACTAGCGGGAGCTACGAGCAGTACTTC.

Of note for this clone: At one end the junction does not follow the germline gene, possibly because of a read error. The rearrangement joins TRBV7-7 to TRBJ2-3; 10 nucleotides match TRBD2. Germline V lookup: CDR1 SSHAT, CDR2 FNYEAQ (reference sequence). The CDR3 sequence is 15 residues long. This CDR3 reads CASSPTSGSTDTQYF. CDR3 DNA sequence: TGTGCTAGCAGCCCGACTAGCGGGAGCACAGATACGCAGTATTTT.

This rearrangement joins TRBV30 to TRBJ1-2; the match to TRBD1 covers 9 bases. The CDR3 totals 18 residues. From germline, CDR1 is GTSNPN and CDR2 SVGIG (reference sequence). J lost 0 bases, V lost 5 bases, and 16 bases had no gene match. CDR3 loop: CAWREGQGFFLSNYGYTF. Written as DNA, the CDR3 is TGTGCCTGGCGCGAGGGACAGGGTTTTTTCCTATCTAACTATGGCTACACCTTC.

This chain links TRBV6-5 with TRBJ1-5, with D uncertain. CDR3 length: 15 residues. The germline V gene encodes CDR1 MNHEY and CDR2 SVGAGI. Trimming shortened V by 0 bases and J by 5 bases, and 11 bases separated the two germline ends. The CDR3 nucleotides are TGTGCCAGCAGTTACTCGGCTGGGCCGGATCAGCCCCAGCATTTT. It specifies CASSYSAGPDQPQHF.

V usage is TRBV7-6 and J usage is TRBJ2-3; TRBD2 might be the D (6 bases). The germline V gene has CDR1 SGHVS and CDR2 FNYEAQ. V lost 5 bases, J lost 2 bases, and 26 bases lay in between. This CDR3 has 19 residues. The DNA for the CDR3 is TGTGCCAGCAGCACTTGGACAAGGCGTCCTAGCGCACCCACAGATACGCAGTATTTT. It yields the protein CASSTWTRRPSAPTDTQYF.

The chain combines TRBV6-5 with TRBJ2-7; 9 nucleotides agree with TRBD1. The CDR3 runs to 15 residues. Germline-derived CDR1 and CDR2 are MNHEY and SVGAGI. J gave up 5 bases and V 2 bases, and 7 bases lay outside the gene matches. Here the CDR3 reads CASSYRYRGHHEQYF. CDR3 nucleotides: TGTGCCAGCAGTTACAGGTACAGGGGGCACCACGAGCAGTACTTC.

The V and J genes are TRBV9 and TRBJ2-2, with 7 bases fitting TRBD2. CDR3 size: 15 residues. The J segment lost 4 bases and the V segment lost 0 bases, leaving 3 bases of the junction unmatched. Germline CDR1 reads SGDLS; CDR2 reads YYNGEE. CDR3 amino acids: CASSVGGSGTGELFF. The CDR3 DNA reads TGTGCCAGCAGCGTAGGCGGGAGTGGCACCGGGGAGCTGTTTTTT.

Here the CDR3 DNA reads TGCGCCAGCAGCCAGGCGGGACAGAGTACCTATGGCTACACCTTC. Its translation: CASSQAGQSTYGYTF. The chain combines TRBV4-1 with TRBJ1-2; 7 nucleotides align to TRBD1. The CDR3 is 15 amino acids. The ends lost 3 bases at V and 4 bases at J; junction bases unmatched: 8. CDR1 and CDR2 from the germline V gene are MGHRA and YSYEKL.

This clone was seen only once. The rearrangement links TRBV5-4 to TRBJ1-1; 8 nucleotides line up with TRBD1. With V trimmed by 2 bases and J by 6 bases, 9 bases remained unmatched. The length of the CDR3 is 15 residues. CDR1 and CDR2 from the germline V gene are SGHNT and YYREEE (reference sequence). CDR3 DNA: TGTGCCAGCAGCTTCTCCGGACAGGGTGCATCTGAAGCTTTCTTT. Translating gives CASSFSGQGASEAFF.

The gene calls are TRBV28 and TRBJ2-6; no clear D. The germline CDR1 and CDR2 sequences are MDHEN and SYDVKM. This CDR3 spans 15 amino acids. V was clipped by 5 bases and J by 0 bases, with 8 bases between them. The CDR3 sequence: CASSLTPSGANVLTF. The CDR3 coding sequence is TGTGCCAGCAGTCTGACTCCCTCTGGGGCCAACGTCCTGACTTTC.

V usage is TRBV6-5 and J usage is TRBJ2-7, with 9 bases identical to TRBD1. V lost 2 bases and J lost 2; bases outside the gene matches: 4. This CDR3 contains 15 residues. CDR1 is MNHEY, CDR2 SVGAGI, per germline. The CDR3 DNA reads as TGTGCCAGCAGTTACAGGACAGGGGCCACCTACGAGCAGTACTTC. Its protein is CASSYRTGATYEQYF.

The CDR3 DNA follows: TGTGCCAGCAGCACCTGGGAGCCACCCTACGAGCAGTACTTC. Protein product: CASSTWEPPYEQYF. The chain employs TRBV7-2 and TRBJ2-7, with a tentative D call TRBD2 (5 bases). Germline CDR1 is SGHTA and CDR2 is FQGNSA. V was clipped by 5 bases and J by 2 bases, with 13 bases between them. The CDR3 runs to 14 residues.

The chain is built from TRBV11-3 and TRBJ2-1; 7 bases agree with TRBD2. V was clipped by 5 bases and J by 5 bases; unmatched bases: 18. The CDR3 has 18 amino acids. Germline V CDR1 and CDR2: SGHNT, YENEEA. CDR3 amino acids: CASSPTGGWDYSNNEQFF. CDR3 bases: TGTGCCAGCAGCCCCACTGGGGGGTGGGACTACTCAAACAATGAGCAGTTCTTC.

This chain uses TRBV10-3 with TRBJ2-1; 7 bases agree with TRBD2. The junction had 7 bases not matched to a gene; V was cut back by 3 bases and J by 5 bases. This CDR3 spans 15 amino acids. The germline gives CDR1 ENHRY, CDR2 SYGVKD. CDR3 nucleotides: TGTGCCATCAGTGACCCAGCGGGAACTAACAATGAGCAGTTCTTC. It yields the protein CAISDPAGTNNEQFF.

This clone has a handful of counts. The chain joins TRBV28 to TRBJ1-4; 7 bases are shared with TRBD1. Germline loops: CDR1 MDHEN, CDR2 SYDVKM. The CDR3 has 14 amino acids. V trimming: 5 bases; J trimming: 2 bases; junction bases outside the gene matches: 2. The CDR3 region is CASSETGTNEKLFF. In DNA form, the CDR3 reads TGTGCCAGCAGTGAGACAGGGACTAATGAAAAACTGTTTTTT.